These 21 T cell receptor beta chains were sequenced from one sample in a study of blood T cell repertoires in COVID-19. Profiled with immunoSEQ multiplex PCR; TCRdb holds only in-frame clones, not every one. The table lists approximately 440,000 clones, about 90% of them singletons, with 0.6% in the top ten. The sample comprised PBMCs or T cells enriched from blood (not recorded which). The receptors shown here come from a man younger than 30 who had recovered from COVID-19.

In DNA, the CDR3 is TGTGCCAGCAGCCTCTCAGCGGGGGCTACTGAAGCTTTCTTT. This translates into CASSLSAGATEAFF. This sequence joins TRBV7-3 and TRBJ1-1; D is possibly TRBD1 (6 bases). The CDR3 has 14 amino acids. Germline V gene data show CDR1 as SGHTA and CDR2 as FQGTGA. V was clipped by 5 bases and J by 5 bases, with 15 bases between them.

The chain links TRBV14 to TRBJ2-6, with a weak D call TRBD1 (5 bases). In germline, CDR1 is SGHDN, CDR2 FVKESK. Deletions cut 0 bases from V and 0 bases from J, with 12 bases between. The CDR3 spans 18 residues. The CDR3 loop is CASSQEAGQVSGANVLTF. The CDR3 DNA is TGTGCCAGCAGCCAAGAGGCCGGACAAGTCTCTGGGGCCAACGTCCTGACTTTC.

CDR3 sequence: CASSAPRGWYAHSYEQYF. Written as DNA, the CDR3 is TGTGCCAGCAGCGCTCCCCGGGGGTGGTATGCACACTCCTACGAGCAGTACTTC. The rearrangement links TRBV9 to TRBJ2-7; TRBD2 is a possible D gene (6 bases). Looked up from germline, CDR1 is SGDLS and CDR2 is YYNGEE. V lost 3 bases, J lost 0 bases, and 22 bases lay in between. CDR3 length: 18 amino acids.

The CDR3 here is CASSPPWDPGDIQYF. CDR3 bases: TGTGCCAGCTCACCACCGTGGGATCCGGGGGACATTCAGTACTTC. The chain employs TRBV18 and TRBJ2-4; the D gene is possibly TRBD2 (6 bases). The germline V and J ends were trimmed by 0 bases and 8 bases, with 14 bases remaining between them. From germline, CDR1 is KGHSH and CDR2 LQKENI. The CDR3 spans 15 residues.

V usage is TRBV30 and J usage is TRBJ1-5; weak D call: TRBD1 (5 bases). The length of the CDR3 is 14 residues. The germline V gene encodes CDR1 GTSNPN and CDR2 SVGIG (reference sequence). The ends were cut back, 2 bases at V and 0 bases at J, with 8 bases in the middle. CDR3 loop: CAWSRGYSNQPQHF. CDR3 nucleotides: TGTGCCTGGAGTAGGGGATATAGCAATCAGCCCCAGCATTTT.

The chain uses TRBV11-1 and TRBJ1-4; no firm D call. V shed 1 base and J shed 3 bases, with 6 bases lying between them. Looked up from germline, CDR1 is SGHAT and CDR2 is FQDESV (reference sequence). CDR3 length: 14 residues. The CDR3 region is CASSLGPANEKLFF. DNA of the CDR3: TGTGCCAGCAGCTTAGGTCCAGCTAATGAAAAACTGTTTTTT.

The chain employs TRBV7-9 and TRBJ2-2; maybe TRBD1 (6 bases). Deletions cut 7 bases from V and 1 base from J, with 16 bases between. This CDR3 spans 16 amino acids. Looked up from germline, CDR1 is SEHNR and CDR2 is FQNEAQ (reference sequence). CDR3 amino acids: CASNTLGTLNTGELFF. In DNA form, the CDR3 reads TGTGCCAGCAATACACTTGGGACACTGAACACCGGGGAGCTGTTTTTT.

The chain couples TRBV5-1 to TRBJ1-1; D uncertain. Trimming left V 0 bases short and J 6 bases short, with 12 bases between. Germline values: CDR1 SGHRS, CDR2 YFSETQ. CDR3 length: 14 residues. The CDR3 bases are TGCGCCAGCAGCTTGGGGGCAGCATCCCCTGAAGCTTTCTTT. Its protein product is CASSLGAASPEAFF.

The CDR3 sequence: CASSIALGRNYGYTF. CDR3 coding DNA: TGTGCCAGTAGTATAGCCTTGGGGCGGAACTATGGCTACACCTTC. This chain connects TRBV19 to TRBJ1-2, with a tentative D call TRBD1 (5 bases). The CDR3 contains 15 residues. CDR1 and CDR2 (germline): LNHDA, SQIVND (reference sequence). Trimming removed 1 base at V and 2 bases at J, with 11 bases between.

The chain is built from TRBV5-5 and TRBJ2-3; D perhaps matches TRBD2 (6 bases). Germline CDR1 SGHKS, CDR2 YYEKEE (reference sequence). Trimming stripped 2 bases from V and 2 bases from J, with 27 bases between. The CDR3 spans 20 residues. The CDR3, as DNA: TGTGCCAGCAGCTTTCGAATAACTCACCTTCAGCGGGTCCCCACAGATACGCAGTATTTT. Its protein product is CASSFRITHLQRVPTDTQYF.

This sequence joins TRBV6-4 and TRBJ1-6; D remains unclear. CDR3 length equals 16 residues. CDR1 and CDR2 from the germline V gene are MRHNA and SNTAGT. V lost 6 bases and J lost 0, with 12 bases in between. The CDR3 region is CASSDGRSSYNSPLHF. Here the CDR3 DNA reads TGTGCCAGCAGCGACGGGCGAAGCTCCTATAATTCACCCCTCCACTTT.

CDR3 nucleotides: TGTGCCAGCATGCCTAGTTCGAGGAAAAATGAGCAGTTCTTC. As protein: CASMPSSRKNEQFF. V usage is TRBV6-5 and J usage is TRBJ2-1; no reliable D call. Looked up from germline, CDR1 is MNHEY and CDR2 is SVGAGI. V was cut by 7 bases and J by 7 bases, with 17 bases left in between. The CDR3 has 14 residues.

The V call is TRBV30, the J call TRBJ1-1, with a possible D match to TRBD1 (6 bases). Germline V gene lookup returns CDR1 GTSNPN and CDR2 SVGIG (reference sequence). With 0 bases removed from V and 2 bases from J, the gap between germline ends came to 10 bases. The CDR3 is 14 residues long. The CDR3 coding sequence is TGTGCCTGGAGTGTTGAACAGGGAAACACTGAAGCTTTCTTT. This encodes CAWSVEQGNTEAFF.

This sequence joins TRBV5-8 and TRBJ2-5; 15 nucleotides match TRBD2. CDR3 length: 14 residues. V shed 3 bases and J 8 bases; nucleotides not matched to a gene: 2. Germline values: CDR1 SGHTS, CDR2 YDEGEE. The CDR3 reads CASSSGLAGGTQYF. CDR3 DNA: TGTGCCAGCAGCTCGGGACTAGCGGGAGGTACCCAGTACTTC.

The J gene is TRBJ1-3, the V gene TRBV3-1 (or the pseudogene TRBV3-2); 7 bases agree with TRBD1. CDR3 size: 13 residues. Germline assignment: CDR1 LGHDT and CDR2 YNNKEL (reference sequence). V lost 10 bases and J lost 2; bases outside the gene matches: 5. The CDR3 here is CATGDSAGNTIYF. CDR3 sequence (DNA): TGTGCCACTGGGGACAGCGCTGGAAACACCATATATTTT.

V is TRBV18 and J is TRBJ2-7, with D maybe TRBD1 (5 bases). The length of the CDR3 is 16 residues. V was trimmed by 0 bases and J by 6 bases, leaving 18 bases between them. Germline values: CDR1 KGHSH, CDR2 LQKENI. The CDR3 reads CASSPPQGGTSGEQYF. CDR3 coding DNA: TGTGCCAGCTCACCACCCCAGGGTGGTACCTCTGGCGAGCAGTACTTC.

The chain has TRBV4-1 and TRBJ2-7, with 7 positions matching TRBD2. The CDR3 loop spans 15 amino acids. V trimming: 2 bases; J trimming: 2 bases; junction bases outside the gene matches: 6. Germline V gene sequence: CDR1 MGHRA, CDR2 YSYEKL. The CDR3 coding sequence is TGCGCCAGCAGCCAAAGCGACAGCGGGGCCTACGAGCAGTACTTC. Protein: CASSQSDSGAYEQYF.

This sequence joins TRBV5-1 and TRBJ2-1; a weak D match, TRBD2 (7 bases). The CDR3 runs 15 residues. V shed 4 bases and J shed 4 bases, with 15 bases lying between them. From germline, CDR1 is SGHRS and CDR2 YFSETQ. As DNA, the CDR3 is TGCGCCAGCAGCCTGGGCGGGGGCCTTTACAATGAGCAGTTCTTC. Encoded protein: CASSLGGGLYNEQFF. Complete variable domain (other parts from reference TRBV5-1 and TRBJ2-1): KAGVTQTPRYLIKTRGQQVTLSCSPISGHRSVSWYQQTPGQGLQFLFEYFSETQRNKGNFPGRFSGRQFSNSRSEMNVSTLELGDSALYLCASSLGGGLYNEQFFGPGTRLTVL.

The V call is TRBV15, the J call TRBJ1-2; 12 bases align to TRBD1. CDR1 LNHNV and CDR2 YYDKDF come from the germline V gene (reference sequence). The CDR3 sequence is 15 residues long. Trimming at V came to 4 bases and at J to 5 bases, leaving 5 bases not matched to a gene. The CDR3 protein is CATSTGTGGYYGYTF. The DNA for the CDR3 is TGTGCCACCAGCACGGGGACAGGGGGCTATTATGGCTACACCTTC.

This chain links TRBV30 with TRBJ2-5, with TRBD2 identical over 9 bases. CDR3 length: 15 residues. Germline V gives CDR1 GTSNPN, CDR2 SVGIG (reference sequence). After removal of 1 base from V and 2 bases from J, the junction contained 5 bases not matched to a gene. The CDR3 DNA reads TGTGCCTGGAGTGCTAGCGGGGCCTCTCAAGAGACCCAGTACTTC. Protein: CAWSASGASQETQYF.

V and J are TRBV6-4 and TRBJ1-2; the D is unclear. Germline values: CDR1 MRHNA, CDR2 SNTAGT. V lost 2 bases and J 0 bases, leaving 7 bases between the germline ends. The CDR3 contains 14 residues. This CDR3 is CASSDGRANYGYTF. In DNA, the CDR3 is TGTGCCAGCAGTGACGGTCGGGCTAACTATGGCTACACCTTC.